A single sample is the source of the 30 T cell receptor beta chains below, sequenced in a study of T cells in Graves' hyperthyroidism and ophthalmopathy. Amplified TCR beta CDR3 regions derived from RNA transcripts. An initial round of RT-PCR targeting the TCR CDR3 relied on the HTBI primer set. TCRdb called the multiplex PCR reads again in MiXCR, with one record for every CDR3 protein. The sample consists of hundreds of thousands of distinct CDR3 sequences, around 13% of them appearing once. The material sequenced was blood. The source of these receptors is a woman aged 18-29 years with Graves' hyperthyroidism.

The rearrangement uses TRBV19 and TRBJ1-4; 8 bases fit TRBD1. Germline V gene data show CDR1 as LNHDA and CDR2 as SQIVND (reference sequence). This CDR3 is built from 14 residues. V was pared by 4 bases and J by 7 bases, with 5 bases of the junction left unmatched. CDR3 sequence reads: CASSSAGTGEKLFF. CDR3 DNA: TGTGCCAGTAGTAGCGCAGGGACAGGTGAAAAACTGTTTTTT.

This clonotype was counted between two and nine times. The chain combines TRBV29-1 with TRBJ2-7; 13 bases fit TRBD2. The V gene's germline CDR1 is SQVTM and CDR2 ANQGSEA. The junction had 4 bases not matched to a gene; V was cut back by 6 bases and J by 2 bases. The CDR3 spans 14 residues. In DNA form, the CDR3 reads TGCAGCGTCGTACTAGCGGGAGGGCCCTACGAGCAGTACTTC. Its protein is CSVVLAGGPYEQYF.

This clonotype has at least ten counts. The chain couples TRBV15 to TRBJ1-4; no clear D. V lost 0 bases, J lost 2 bases, and 7 bases lay in between. The CDR3 covers 15 residues. From germline, CDR1 is LNHNV and CDR2 YYDKDF (reference sequence). CDR3 protein: CATSRDTVTNEKLFF. The CDR3 nucleotides are TGTGCCACCAGCAGAGACACGGTGACTAATGAAAAACTGTTTTTT.

Many counts were recorded for this clonotype. V is TRBV7-2 and J is TRBJ2-3; 7 nucleotides agree with TRBD2. Looked up from germline, CDR1 is SGHTA and CDR2 is FQGNSA. With 5 bases clipped from V and 6 bases from J, the junction kept 11 bases outside the gene matches. This CDR3 is built from 15 residues. CDR3 sequence (DNA): TGTGCCAGCAGCGTAAGCGGGACGATGGTCGATACGCAGTATTTT. It codes for CASSVSGTMVDTQYF.

In its sample, this clonotype was seen a few times. The V call is TRBV30, the J call TRBJ2-7; D is tentatively TRBD1 or TRBD2 (5 bases each). V was trimmed by 0 bases and J by 7 bases, leaving 13 bases between them. Looked up from germline, CDR1 is GTSNPN and CDR2 is SVGIG (reference sequence). The CDR3 consists of 13 residues. The CDR3 sequence is CAWSVLGVWEQYF. CDR3 coding DNA: TGTGCCTGGAGTGTACTGGGGGTTTGGGAGCAGTACTTC. Full variable domain (rest looked up from reference TRBV30 and TRBJ2-7): SQTIHQWPATLVQPVGSPLSLECTVEGTSNPNLYWYRQAAGRGLQLLFYSVGIGQISSEVPQNLSASRPQDRQFILSSKKLLLSDSGFYLCAWSVLGVWEQYFGPGTRLTVT.

This clonotype occurred many times. V is TRBV11-2 and J is TRBJ1-6, with D unclear. Germline V gene sequence: CDR1 SGHAT, CDR2 FQNNGV. V was clipped by 1 base and J by 3 bases, with 4 bases between them. The CDR3 extends over 14 amino acids. The chain's CDR3 is CASSLGDYNSPLHF. CDR3 coding DNA: TGTGCCAGCAGCTTAGGGGACTATAATTCACCCCTCCACTTT.

The V gene is TRBV19, the J gene TRBJ1-6; 10 bases match TRBD1. The trim removed 3 bases at V and 13 bases at J, leaving 15 bases unmatched. The CDR3 length is 17 residues. Germline assignment: CDR1 LNHDA and CDR2 SQIVND (reference sequence). The CDR3, as DNA: TGTGCCAGTAGTATTGATTCCCTCGGGACAGGGGTTCCCCCCCTCCACTTT. Translating gives CASSIDSLGTGVPPLHF.

Comments on this clonotype: This may arise from a read error, as a much more abundant clone is one base away. This rearrangement joins TRBV28 to TRBJ2-1, with 14 bases that match TRBD2. The junction had 5 bases not matched to a gene; V was cut back by 5 bases and J by 8 bases. This CDR3 contains 15 residues. CDR1 and CDR2 (germline): MDHEN, SYDVKM. The CDR3 sequence: CASSPTSGGADEQFF. The DNA for the CDR3 is TGTGCCAGCAGTCCGACTAGCGGGGGGGCCGATGAGCAGTTCTTC.

This clonotype was seen at least ten times. An end of the junction does not agree with germline; a read error may underlie this. The chain has TRBV6-5 and TRBJ2-1; unclear D gene. Germline assignment: CDR1 MNHEY and CDR2 SVGAGI. The CDR3 totals 11 residues. CDR3 bases: TGTGCCAGCAGTTACTACGATGAGCAGTTCTTC. This sequence encodes CASSYYDEQFF.

This clonotype was detected a few times. A much larger clone lies one base from this, so it may be a read error. The V gene is TRBV24-1, the J gene TRBJ2-5; the D gene is possibly TRBD2 (6 bases). The CDR3 totals 15 residues. V lost 4 bases and J lost 0, with 11 bases in between. Germline V gene data show CDR1 as KGHDR and CDR2 as SFDVKD. CDR3 coding DNA: TGTGCCACCAGTGACCCGGGAGAGTACCAAGAGACCCAGTACTTC. Translation gives CATSDPGEYQETQYF.

This clonotype was counted at least ten times. The chain recombines TRBV18 with TRBJ2-1, with 15 positions matching TRBD2. V shed 2 bases, J shed 7 bases, and the junction held 3 bases outside the gene matches. Germline V CDR1 and CDR2: KGHSH, LQKENI. The CDR3 is 16 amino acids. The CDR3 DNA sequence: TGTGCCAGCTCACCATGGGGACTAGCGGGAGGAAATGAGCAGTTCTTC. Protein sequence: CASSPWGLAGGNEQFF.

This clonotype was observed at least ten times. This chain links TRBV6-6 with TRBJ2-7, with D uncertain. V lost 2 bases and J 0 bases, leaving 2 bases between the germline ends. Germline V CDR1 and CDR2: MNHNY, SVGAGI (reference sequence). The CDR3 spans 12 residues. The CDR3 here is CASSYVSYEQYF. DNA of the CDR3: TGTGCCAGCAGTTACGTCTCCTACGAGCAGTACTTC.

Many counts were recorded for this clonotype. The chain joins TRBV18 to TRBJ2-7; D possibly uses TRBD1 or TRBD2 (5 bases each). V lost 8 bases, J lost 4 bases, and 15 bases lay in between. Germline loops: CDR1 KGHSH, CDR2 LQKENI. The CDR3 loop spans 13 amino acids. The chain's CDR3 is CASGAGIRYEQYF. The CDR3 DNA follows: TGTGCCAGCGGGGCCGGGATCCGATACGAGCAGTACTTC.

In its sample, this clonotype was seen a few times. The chain carries TRBV20-1 and TRBJ2-7; TRBD2 agrees at 9 bases. The CDR3 is 16 amino acids. The V segment lost 5 bases and the J segment 5 bases; nucleotides outside the gene matches: 16. The germline V gene encodes CDR1 DFQATT and CDR2 SNEGSKA (reference sequence). Here the CDR3 DNA reads TGCAGTGCTGTCTTAGCGGGAGCGTCCTTTTCAAACGAGCAGTACTTC. This translates into CSAVLAGASFSNEQYF.

The V gene is TRBV3-1, the J gene TRBJ1-1, with D possibly TRBD1 on 6 matching bases. Germline-derived CDR1 and CDR2 are LGHDT and YNNKEL (reference sequence). V was trimmed by 5 bases and J by 1 base, leaving 14 bases between them. The CDR3 consists of 15 residues. The chain's CDR3 is CASSEQGLGNTEAFF. The CDR3 DNA reads as TGTGCCAGCAGCGAACAGGGTCTTGGGAACACTGAAGCTTTCTTT.

This clonotype was detected ten times or more. V and J are TRBV7-9 and TRBJ1-1, with TRBD1 matching over 7 bases. The J segment lost 5 bases and the V segment lost 5 bases, leaving 8 bases of the junction unmatched. The CDR3 loop spans 14 amino acids. Germline CDR1 SEHNR, CDR2 FQNEAQ (reference sequence). CDR3 region: CASSTQGEGTEAFF. CDR3 nucleotide sequence: TGTGCCAGCAGCACTCAGGGGGAAGGGACTGAAGCTTTCTTT.

This clonotype was observed a few times. The chain joins TRBV10-3 to TRBJ2-3; the match to TRBD2 covers 7 bases. CDR3 length equals 16 residues. Germline V CDR1 and CDR2: ENHRY, SYGVKD. J was trimmed by 0 bases and V by 5 bases; bases with no gene match: 8. The DNA for the CDR3 is TGTGCCATCAGTTTCGATCAGCGGGGAAGCACAGATACGCAGTATTTT. Translating gives CAISFDQRGSTDTQYF.

This clonotype was counted ten times or more. In nucleotides, the CDR3 is TGCAGTGCGGAAAAACTAGCGGGAGGGGGCGATGAGCAGTTCTTC. It specifies CSAEKLAGGGDEQFF. V and J are TRBV20-1 and TRBJ2-1; 13 bases are a match to TRBD2. Trimming took 6 bases from V and 8 from J; bases not matched to a gene: 10. CDR1 is DFQATT, CDR2 SNEGSKA, per germline (reference sequence). This CDR3 comprises 15 residues.

This clonotype appeared many times. The chain employs TRBV7-2 and TRBJ1-6, with D perhaps matching TRBD1 (6 bases). The germline gives CDR1 SGHTA, CDR2 FQGNSA. Trimming removed 1 base from V and 8 bases from J, with 18 bases in between. This CDR3 spans 17 amino acids. In nucleotides, the CDR3 is TGTGCCAGCAGCTTAGAGAGTGGGGCAGGGGTGGATTCACCCCTCCACTTT. Translation gives CASSLESGAGVDSPLHF.

In this sample, this clonotype turned up a few times. The CDR3 nucleotides are TGTGCCAGTAGTTCTCGTGGGAAGCCTAACGAGCAGTACTTC. Its translation: CASSSRGKPNEQYF. The rearrangement uses TRBV19 and TRBJ2-7; D unresolved. The CDR3 is 14 residues long. Germline lookup yields CDR1 LNHDA and CDR2 SQIVND (reference sequence). With 5 bases removed from V and 5 bases from J, the gap between germline ends came to 16 bases.

This clonotype was observed at least ten times. The gene calls are TRBV7-2 and TRBJ2-7; 10 nucleotides agree with TRBD1. Losses at the gene ends were 4 bases for V and 5 bases for J; bases not matched to a gene: 8. CDR3 length equals 15 residues. Germline V gene data show CDR1 as SGHTA and CDR2 as FQGNSA. This CDR3 reads CASSSLGTGVDEQYF. The DNA for the CDR3 is TGTGCCAGCAGCTCCCTAGGGACAGGGGTGGACGAGCAGTACTTC.

In the case of this clonotype: One base away lies a much larger clone, so this may be a sequencing read error. The chain uses TRBV12-3 or TRBV12-4 and TRBJ1-1, with 10 bases aligning to TRBD1. CDR3 length: 16 amino acids. CDR3 nucleotides: TGTGCCAGCTTCCCGGGACAGGGGTTAAGGGGGACTGAAACTTTCTTT. This sequence encodes CASFPGQGLRGTETFF.

The gene calls are TRBV7-9 and TRBJ2-2; 11 bases match TRBD1. CDR1 and CDR2 (germline): SEHNR, FQNEAQ (reference sequence). The CDR3 length is 15 residues. With V trimmed by 5 bases and J by 6 bases, 5 bases remained unmatched. In nucleotides, the CDR3 is TGTGCCAGCAGCGCCGGACAGGGGGCGGCCGGGGAGCTGTTTTTT. Residues: CASSAGQGAAGELFF.

This clonotype occurred many times. The chain joins TRBV6-1 to TRBJ1-1; D remains unclear. Trimming left V 3 bases short and J 1 base short, with 9 bases between. Germline CDR1 reads MNHNS; CDR2 reads SASEGT. CDR3 length: 14 amino acids. The CDR3 region is CASSEAAKNTEAFF. The CDR3 DNA reads TGTGCCAGCAGTGAGGCAGCAAAGAACACTGAAGCTTTCTTT.

CDR3 in DNA: TGTGCCAGCGGGTTAAGGAGCAGGACCCAGTACTTC. Encoded protein: CASGLRSRTQYF. The rearrangement links TRBV6-2 or TRBV6-3 to TRBJ2-5, with D unclear. The germline V gene has CDR1 MNHEY and CDR2 SVGEGT. This CDR3 comprises 12 residues. Deletions cut 8 bases from V and 7 bases from J, with 14 bases between.

This clonotype was observed at least ten times. V gene TRBV5-8 combines with J gene TRBJ2-1; TRBD2 matches at 9 bases. J lost 9 bases, V lost 0 bases, and 7 bases had no gene match. Germline V gene lookup returns CDR1 SGHTS and CDR2 YDEGEE. The CDR3 spans 15 residues. CDR3 loop: CASSLAGVAGVEQFF. The CDR3 coding sequence is TGTGCCAGCAGCTTGGCCGGTGTAGCGGGAGTTGAGCAGTTCTTC.

This clonotype has just a few counts. The chain is built from TRBV18 and TRBJ1-2; 7 bases are shared with TRBD1. Unmatched junction bases numbered 8, after V lost 1 base and J lost 0 bases. Per germline, CDR1 KGHSH and CDR2 LQKENI. The CDR3 consists of 17 residues. The CDR3 loop is CASSPQLQGPSNYGYTF. The CDR3 DNA reads TGTGCCAGCTCACCACAATTACAGGGGCCTTCTAACTATGGCTACACCTTC.

The V call is TRBV11-2, the J call TRBJ2-5, with TRBD1 as a possible D gene (6 bases). This CDR3 has 14 amino acids. The V end was cut by 5 bases, the J end by 4 bases, with 14 bases between. Germline V gene data show CDR1 as SGHAT and CDR2 as FQNNGV. CDR3 DNA sequence: TGTGCCAGCAGCCCCCAGGGGTATCGAGAGACCCAGTACTTC. Protein: CASSPQGYRETQYF.

This clonotype has at least ten counts. V is TRBV20-1 and J is TRBJ2-7; perhaps TRBD1 as D (5 bases). The CDR3 contains 12 residues. Germline CDR1 is DFQATT and CDR2 is SNEGSKA (reference sequence). V lost 6 bases to trimming and J lost 3 bases, with 12 bases between them. CDR3 sequence (DNA): TGCAGTGCGAGCCAGGGATACTACGAGCAGTACTTC. Amino acid sequence: CSASQGYYEQYF.

V gene TRBV6-4 combines with J gene TRBJ2-1; TRBD2 aligns across 9 bases. V lost 6 bases, J lost 8 bases, and 14 bases stayed unmatched. Germline V gene data show CDR1 as MRHNA and CDR2 as SNTAGT. This CDR3 is built from 16 residues. The CDR3 coding sequence is TGTGCCAGCAGCGACCAGCGGGGGGAGGGCCGGGATGAGCAGTTCTTC. It translates to CASSDQRGEGRDEQFF.